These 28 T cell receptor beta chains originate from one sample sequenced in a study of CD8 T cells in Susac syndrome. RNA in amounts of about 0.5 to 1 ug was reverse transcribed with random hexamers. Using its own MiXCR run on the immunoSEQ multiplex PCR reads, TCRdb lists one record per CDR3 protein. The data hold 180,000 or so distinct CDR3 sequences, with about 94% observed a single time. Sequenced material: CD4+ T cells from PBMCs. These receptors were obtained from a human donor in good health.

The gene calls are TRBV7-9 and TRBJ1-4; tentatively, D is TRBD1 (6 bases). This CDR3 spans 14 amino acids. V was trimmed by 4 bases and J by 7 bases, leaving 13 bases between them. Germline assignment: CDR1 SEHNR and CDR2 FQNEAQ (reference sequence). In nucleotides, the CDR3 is TGTGCCAGCAGCTCCCACAGGGATCGTGAAAAACTGTTTTTT. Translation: CASSSHRDREKLFF. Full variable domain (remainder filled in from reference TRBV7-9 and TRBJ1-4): DTGVSQNPRHKITKRGQNVTFRCDPISEHNRLYWYRQTLGQGPEFLTYFQNEAQLEKSRLLSDRFSAERPKGSFSTLEIQRTEQGDSAMYLCASSSHRDREKLFFGSGTQLSVL.

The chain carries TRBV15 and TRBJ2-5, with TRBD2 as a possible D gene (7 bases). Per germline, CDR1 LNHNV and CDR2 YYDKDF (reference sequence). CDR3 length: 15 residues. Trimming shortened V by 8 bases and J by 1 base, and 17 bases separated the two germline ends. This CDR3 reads CATLGRGLPQETQYF. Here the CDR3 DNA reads TGTGCCACCCTGGGGCGGGGGCTCCCCCAAGAGACCCAGTACTTC.

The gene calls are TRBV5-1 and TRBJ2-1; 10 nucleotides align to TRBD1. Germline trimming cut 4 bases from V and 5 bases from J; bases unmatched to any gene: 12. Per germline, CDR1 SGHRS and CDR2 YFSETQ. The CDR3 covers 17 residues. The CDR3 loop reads CASSPRGGTGDNNEQFF. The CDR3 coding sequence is TGCGCCAGCAGCCCCCGTGGGGGGACAGGGGACAACAATGAGCAGTTCTTC. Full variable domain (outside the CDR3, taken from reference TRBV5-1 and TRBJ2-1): KAGVTQTPRYLIKTRGQQVTLSCSPISGHRSVSWYQQTPGQGLQFLFEYFSETQRNKGNFPGRFSGRQFSNSRSEMNVSTLELGDSALYLCASSPRGGTGDNNEQFFGPGTRLTVL.

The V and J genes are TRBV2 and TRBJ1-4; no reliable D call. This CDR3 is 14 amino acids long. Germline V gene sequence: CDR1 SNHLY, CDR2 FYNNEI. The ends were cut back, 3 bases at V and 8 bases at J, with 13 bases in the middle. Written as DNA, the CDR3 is TGTGCCAGCAGTGACTCAGGAGCGGGAGAAAAACTGTTTTTT. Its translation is CASSDSGAGEKLFF.

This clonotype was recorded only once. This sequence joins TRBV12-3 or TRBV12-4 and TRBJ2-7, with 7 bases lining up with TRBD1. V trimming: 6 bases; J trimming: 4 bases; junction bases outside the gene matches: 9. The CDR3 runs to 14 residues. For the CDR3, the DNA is TGTGCCAGCAGGCGGACAGGACAGGAGTACGAGCAGTACTTC. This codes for CASRRTGQEYEQYF.

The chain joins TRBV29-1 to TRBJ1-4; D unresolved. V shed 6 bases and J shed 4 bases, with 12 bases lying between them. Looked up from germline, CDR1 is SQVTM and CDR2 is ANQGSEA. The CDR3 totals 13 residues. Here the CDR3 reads CSVSLGINEKLFF. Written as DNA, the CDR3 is TGCAGCGTCAGTTTGGGAATTAATGAAAAACTGTTTTTT. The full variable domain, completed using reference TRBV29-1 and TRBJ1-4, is SAVISQKPSRDICQRGTSLTIQCQVDSQVTMMFWYRQQPGQSLTLIATANQGSEATYESGFVIDKFPISRPNLTFSTLTVSNMSPEDSSIYLCSVSLGINEKLFFGSGTQLSVL.

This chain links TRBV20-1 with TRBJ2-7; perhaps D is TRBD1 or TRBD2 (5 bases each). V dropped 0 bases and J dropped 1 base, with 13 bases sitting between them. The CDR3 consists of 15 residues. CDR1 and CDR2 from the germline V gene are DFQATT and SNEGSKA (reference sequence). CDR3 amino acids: CSARDGGKVSYEQYF. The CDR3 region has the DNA TGCAGTGCTAGAGATGGGGGAAAAGTTTCCTACGAGCAGTACTTC.

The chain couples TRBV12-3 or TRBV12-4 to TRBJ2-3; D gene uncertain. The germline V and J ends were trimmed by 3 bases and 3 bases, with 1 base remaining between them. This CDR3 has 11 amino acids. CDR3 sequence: CASSLTDTQYF. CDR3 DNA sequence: TGTGCCAGCAGTTTGACAGATACGCAGTATTTT.

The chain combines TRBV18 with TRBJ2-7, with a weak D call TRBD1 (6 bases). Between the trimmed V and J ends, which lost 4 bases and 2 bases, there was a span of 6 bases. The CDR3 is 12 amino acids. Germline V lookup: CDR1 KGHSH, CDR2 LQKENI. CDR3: CASSQGAYEQYF. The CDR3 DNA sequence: TGTGCCAGCTCACAGGGGGCCTACGAGCAGTACTTC. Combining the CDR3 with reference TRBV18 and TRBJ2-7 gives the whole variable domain NAGVMQNPRHLVRRRGQEARLRCSPMKGHSHVYWYRQLPEEGLKFMVYLQKENIIDESGMPKERFSAEFPKEGPSILRIQQVVRGDSAAYFCASSQGAYEQYFGPGTRLTVT.

CDR3 sequence reads: CATRTLDGYTF. CDR3 bases: TGTGCCACGAGGACACTGGATGGCTACACCTTC. The chain carries TRBV7-9 and TRBJ1-2, with D perhaps matching TRBD1 (5 bases). The CDR3 is made up of 11 amino acids. In germline, CDR1 is SEHNR, CDR2 FQNEAQ (reference sequence). V lost 10 bases and J 6 bases, leaving 12 bases between the germline ends.

The CDR3, as DNA: TGTGCCAGCAGCCGGGCAGACTATGGCTACACCTTC. Protein product: CASSRADYGYTF. The V gene is TRBV6-5, the J gene TRBJ1-2; D gene uncertain. V was trimmed by 6 bases and J by 3 bases, leaving 8 bases between them. Germline assignment: CDR1 MNHEY and CDR2 SVGAGI. The CDR3 totals 12 residues.

The CDR3 DNA follows: TGTGCCAGCAGCGTAGGCCAAGGCTATGGCTACACCTTC. Translating it yields CASSVGQGYGYTF. The chain has TRBV9 and TRBJ1-2, with no clear D. V lost 0 bases and J 4 bases, leaving 7 bases between the germline ends. Per the germline V gene, CDR1 is SGDLS and CDR2 is YYNGEE. This CDR3 has 13 residues. The variable domain in full, completed from reference TRBV9 and TRBJ1-2, reads DSGVTQTPKHLITATGQRVTLRCSPRSGDLSVYWYQQSLDQGLQFLIQYYNGEERAKGNILERFSAQQFPDLHSELNLSSLELGDSALYFCASSVGQGYGYTFGSGTRLTVV.

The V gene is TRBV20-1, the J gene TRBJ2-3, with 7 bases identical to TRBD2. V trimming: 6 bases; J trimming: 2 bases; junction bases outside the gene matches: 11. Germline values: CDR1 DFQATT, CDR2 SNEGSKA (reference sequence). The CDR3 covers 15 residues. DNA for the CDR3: TGCAGTGCGAAACAACTAGCGCCGTACACAGATACGCAGTATTTT. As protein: CSAKQLAPYTDTQYF.

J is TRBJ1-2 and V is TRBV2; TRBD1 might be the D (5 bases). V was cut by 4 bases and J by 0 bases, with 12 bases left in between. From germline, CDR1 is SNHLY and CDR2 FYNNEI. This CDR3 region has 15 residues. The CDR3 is CASSGQGFANYGYTF. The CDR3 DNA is TGTGCCAGCAGTGGGCAGGGATTCGCTAACTATGGCTACACCTTC.

CDR3 sequence reads: CSAYVAGGFETQYF. The CDR3 nucleotides read TGCAGTGCTTACGTAGCGGGGGGTTTCGAGACCCAGTACTTC. The rearrangement links TRBV20-1 to TRBJ2-5; 10 nucleotides agree with TRBD2. Germline lookup yields CDR1 DFQATT and CDR2 SNEGSKA (reference sequence). This CDR3 contains 14 residues. The V gene end was trimmed by 5 bases and the J gene end by 5 bases; junction bases not matched to a gene: 8.

CDR3 bases: TGTGCCAGCACCCCCTCAGGGCAGAGCAATCAGCCCCAGCATTTT. This translates into CASTPSGQSNQPQHF. The chain combines TRBV6-2 or TRBV6-3 with TRBJ1-5; TRBD1 might be the D (5 bases). CDR3 length: 15 residues. From germline, CDR1 is MNHEY and CDR2 SVGEGT. The ends were cut back, 7 bases at V and 1 base at J, with 14 bases in the middle.

CDR3 in amino acids: CSVDGRVTYGYTF. The CDR3 bases are TGCAGCGTTGATGGCAGGGTAACCTATGGCTACACCTTC. V is TRBV29-1 and J is TRBJ1-2, with a possible D match to TRBD1 (5 bases). The germline V and J ends were trimmed by 3 bases and 4 bases, with 12 bases remaining between them. Germline V gene data show CDR1 as SQVTM and CDR2 as ANQGSEA. The CDR3 is made up of 13 amino acids.

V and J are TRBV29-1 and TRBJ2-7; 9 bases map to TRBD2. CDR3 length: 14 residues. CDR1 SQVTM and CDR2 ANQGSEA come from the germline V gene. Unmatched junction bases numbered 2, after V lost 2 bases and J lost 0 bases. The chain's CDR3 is CSVESGGSSYEQYF. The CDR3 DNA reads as TGCAGCGTTGAAAGCGGGGGGTCCTCCTACGAGCAGTACTTC.

The CDR3, as DNA: TGTGCCAGCAGCCAAGACTCCCAGGGAAGGTATTCACCCCTCCACTTT. It is translated as CASSQDSQGRYSPLHF. V gene TRBV4-2 combines with J gene TRBJ1-6; D perhaps matches TRBD1 (5 bases). The CDR3 spans 16 residues. Per germline, CDR1 LGHNA and CDR2 YNFKEQ. Trimming took 0 bases from V and 8 from J, leaving 14 bases between them.

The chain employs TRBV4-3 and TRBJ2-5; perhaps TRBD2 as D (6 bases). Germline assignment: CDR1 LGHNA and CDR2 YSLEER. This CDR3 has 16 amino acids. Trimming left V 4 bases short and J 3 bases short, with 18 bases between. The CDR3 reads CASSPRDFGREETQYF. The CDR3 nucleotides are TGCGCCAGCAGCCCTCGGGACTTCGGCCGGGAAGAGACCCAGTACTTC.

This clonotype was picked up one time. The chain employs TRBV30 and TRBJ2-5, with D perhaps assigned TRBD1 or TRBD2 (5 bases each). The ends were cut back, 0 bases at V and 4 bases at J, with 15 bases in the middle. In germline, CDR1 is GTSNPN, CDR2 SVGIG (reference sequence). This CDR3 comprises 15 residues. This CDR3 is CAWSVQVGVGETQYF. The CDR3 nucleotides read TGTGCCTGGAGTGTACAGGTGGGGGTCGGAGAGACCCAGTACTTC.

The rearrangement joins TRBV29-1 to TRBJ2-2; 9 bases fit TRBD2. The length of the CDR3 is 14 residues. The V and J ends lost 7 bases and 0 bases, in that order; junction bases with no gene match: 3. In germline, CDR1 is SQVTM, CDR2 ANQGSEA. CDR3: CSGRLAANTGELFF. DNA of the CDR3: TGCAGCGGCAGACTAGCGGCGAACACCGGGGAGCTGTTTTTT.

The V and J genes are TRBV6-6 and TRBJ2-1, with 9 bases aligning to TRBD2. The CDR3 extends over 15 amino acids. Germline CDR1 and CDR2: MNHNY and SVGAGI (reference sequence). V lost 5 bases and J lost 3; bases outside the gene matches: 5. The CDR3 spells CASSRQRGDYNEQFF. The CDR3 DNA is TGTGCCAGCAGTCGACAGCGGGGGGACTACAATGAGCAGTTCTTC.

The CDR3 region is CASSPRIKENSPLHF. CDR3 sequence (DNA): TGTGCCAGCTCGCCGAGAATAAAGGAAAATTCACCCCTCCACTTT. The chain carries TRBV6-5 and TRBJ1-6, with unresolved D. Germline CDR1 MNHEY, CDR2 SVGAGI. This CDR3 region has 15 residues. Trimming removed 8 bases from V and 7 bases from J, with 18 bases in between.

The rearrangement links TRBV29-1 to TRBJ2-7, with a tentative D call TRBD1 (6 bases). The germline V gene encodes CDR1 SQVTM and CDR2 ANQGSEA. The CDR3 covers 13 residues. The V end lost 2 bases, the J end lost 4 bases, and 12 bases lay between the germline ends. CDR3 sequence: CSVETGLDYEQYF. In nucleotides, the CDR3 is TGCAGCGTTGAAACAGGGTTGGATTACGAGCAGTACTTC.

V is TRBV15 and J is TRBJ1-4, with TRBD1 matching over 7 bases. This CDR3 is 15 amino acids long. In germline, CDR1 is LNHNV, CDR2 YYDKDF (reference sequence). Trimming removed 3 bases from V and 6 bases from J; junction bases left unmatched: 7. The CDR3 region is CATSRETGVDEKLFF. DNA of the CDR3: TGTGCCACCAGCAGGGAAACAGGGGTCGATGAAAAACTGTTTTTT.

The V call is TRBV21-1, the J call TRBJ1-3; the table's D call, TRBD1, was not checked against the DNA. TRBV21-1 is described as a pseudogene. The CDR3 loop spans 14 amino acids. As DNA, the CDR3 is TGTGCCAGGTTGACAGGGGAATACGGAAACACCATATATTTT. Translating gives CARLTGEYGNTIYF.

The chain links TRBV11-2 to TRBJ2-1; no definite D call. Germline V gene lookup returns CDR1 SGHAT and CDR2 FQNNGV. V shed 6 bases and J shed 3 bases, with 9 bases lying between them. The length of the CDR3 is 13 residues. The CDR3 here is CASRDGNYNEQFF. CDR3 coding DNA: TGTGCCAGCAGGGACGGAAACTACAATGAGCAGTTCTTC.